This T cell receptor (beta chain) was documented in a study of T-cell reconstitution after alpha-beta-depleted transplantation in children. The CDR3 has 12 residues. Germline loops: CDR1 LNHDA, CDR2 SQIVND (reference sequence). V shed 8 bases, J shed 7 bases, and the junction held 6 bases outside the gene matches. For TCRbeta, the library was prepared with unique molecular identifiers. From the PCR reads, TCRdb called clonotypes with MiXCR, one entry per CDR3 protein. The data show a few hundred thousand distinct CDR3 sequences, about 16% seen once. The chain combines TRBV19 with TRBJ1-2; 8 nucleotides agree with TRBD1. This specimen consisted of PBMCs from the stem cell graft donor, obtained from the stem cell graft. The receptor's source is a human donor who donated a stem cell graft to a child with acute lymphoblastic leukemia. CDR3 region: CASSTGESGYTF. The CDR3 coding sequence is TGTGCCAGTTCGACAGGGGAGAGTGGCTACACCTTC.